The T cell receptor beta chain described here comes from a study of neoadjuvant anti-PD-1 for oral cavity cancer. Between the trimmed V and J ends, which lost 5 bases and 3 bases, there was a span of 17 bases. The CDR3 extends over 15 amino acids. Germline-derived CDR1 and CDR2 are LNHNV and YYDKDF (reference sequence). The time point was: after neoadjuvant nivolumab, at surgical resection. Assay: immunoSEQ multiplex PCR; the TCRdb copy retains only in-frame clones and omits some. This table holds roughly 32,000 clones, 80% found once. The sequence derives from a person between 40 and 79 years old with oral cavity squamous cell carcinoma. This sequence joins TRBV15 and TRBJ2-7; D is ambiguous. This specimen was PBMCs, taken after nivolumab (anti-PD-1) treatment. In DNA, the CDR3 is TGTGCCACCAGCTCCGGGCTTGCATCTGACTACGAGCAGTACTTC. This gives the protein CATSSGLASDYEQYF.